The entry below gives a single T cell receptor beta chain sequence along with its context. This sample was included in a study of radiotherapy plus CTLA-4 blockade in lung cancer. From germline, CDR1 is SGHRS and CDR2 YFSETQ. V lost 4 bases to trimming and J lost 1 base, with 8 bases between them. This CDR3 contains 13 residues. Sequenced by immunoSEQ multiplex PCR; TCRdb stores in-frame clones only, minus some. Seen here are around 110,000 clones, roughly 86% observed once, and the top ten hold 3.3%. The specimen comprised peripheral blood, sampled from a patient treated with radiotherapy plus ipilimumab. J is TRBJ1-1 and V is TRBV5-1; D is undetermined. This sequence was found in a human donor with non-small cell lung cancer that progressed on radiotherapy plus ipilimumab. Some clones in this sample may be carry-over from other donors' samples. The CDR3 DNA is TGCGCCAGCAGCCTGGTGTCGAACACTGAAGCTTTCTTT. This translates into CASSLVSNTEAFF.